Listed here are 28 T cell receptor beta chains from one sample, sequenced in a study of chemoradiotherapy in HPV16-positive cancers (dated by TCRdb to 2021 to 2024). The library was generated by the immunoSEQ multiplex PCR assay. Not all clones reach the TCRdb copy of this immuneACCESS table, which keeps in-frame sequences only. Checked studies attribute under half of the gap to unresolved V genes and leave the rest unexplained. In this sample the table shows several thousand clones, more than 85% of which occur a single time. The ten largest account for around 2% of the sample. Here the sequenced sample was tumor tissue, taken from a patient who underwent chemoradiotherapy. Receptor source: a human donor with HPV-associated anogenital cancer.

The chain recombines TRBV2 with TRBJ1-2, with D perhaps TRBD1 (5 bases). The length of the CDR3 is 14 residues. CDR1 is SNHLY, CDR2 FYNNEI, per germline. Trimming shortened V by 4 bases and J by 4 bases, and 13 bases separated the two germline ends. The CDR3 DNA reads TGTGCCAGCAGTGCGTCGCAGGGAGGCTATGGCTACACCTTC. Translation gives CASSASQGGYGYTF.

This chain joins TRBV7-8 and TRBJ2-2; 8 bases agree with TRBD2. The V segment lost 5 bases and the J segment 7 bases; nucleotides outside the gene matches: 12. The CDR3 length is 16 residues. The germline V gene encodes CDR1 SGHVS and CDR2 FQNEAQ. CDR3 loop: CASSLLPAGEIGELFF. The CDR3 region has the DNA TGTGCCAGCAGCCTCTTGCCAGCGGGAGAGATCGGGGAGCTGTTTTTT.

The chain recombines TRBV6-6 with TRBJ2-1; D might be TRBD2 (6 bases). V lost 2 bases and J 6 bases, leaving 11 bases between the germline ends. CDR1 MNHNY and CDR2 SVGAGI come from the germline V gene (reference sequence). The CDR3 covers 14 residues. The CDR3 nucleotides read TGTGCCAGCAGTTACGGTCTGGGGGGCAATGAGCAGTTCTTC. Its translation: CASSYGLGGNEQFF.

The chain links TRBV5-4 to TRBJ1-2; D possibly corresponds to TRBD1 (6 bases). Trimming shortened V by 0 bases and J by 4 bases, and 13 bases separated the two germline ends. Germline CDR1 and CDR2: SGHNT and YYREEE (reference sequence). This CDR3 has 15 amino acids. CDR3 in amino acids: CASSLAGGLRYGYTF. CDR3 bases: TGTGCCAGCAGCTTGGCCGGGGGGCTCCGCTATGGCTACACCTTC. The variable domain in full, completed from reference TRBV5-4 and TRBJ1-2, reads ETGVTQSPTHLIKTRGQQVTLRCSSQSGHNTVSWYQQALGQGPQFIFQYYREEENGRGNFPPRFSGLQFPNYSSELNVNALELDDSALYLCASSLAGGLRYGYTFGSGTRLTVV.

The V call is TRBV28, the J call TRBJ2-7; TRBD2 is a possible D gene (5 bases). Deletions cut 4 bases from V and 6 bases from J, with 19 bases between. This CDR3 has 15 amino acids. Per the germline V gene, CDR1 is MDHEN and CDR2 is SYDVKM. The CDR3 reads CASSSRALRVSEQYF. DNA for the CDR3: TGTGCCAGCAGTTCGAGGGCCTTGAGAGTGTCCGAGCAGTACTTC.

The count of this clone is one. The V gene is TRBV5-1, the J gene TRBJ2-1; D may be TRBD1 (5 bases). The germline V gene encodes CDR1 SGHRS and CDR2 YFSETQ. The CDR3 is 15 amino acids. V was trimmed by 0 bases and J by 3 bases, leaving 10 bases between them. CDR3 region: CASSLVATDYNEQFF. The CDR3 DNA reads as TGCGCCAGCAGCTTGGTGGCGACAGACTACAATGAGCAGTTCTTC. Full variable domain (outside the CDR3, taken from reference TRBV5-1 and TRBJ2-1): KAGVTQTPRYLIKTRGQQVTLSCSPISGHRSVSWYQQTPGQGLQFLFEYFSETQRNKGNFPGRFSGRQFSNSRSEMNVSTLELGDSALYLCASSLVATDYNEQFFGPGTRLTVL.

The rearrangement joins TRBV19 to TRBJ2-5; D gene uncertain. V lost 0 bases and J 1 base, leaving 3 bases between the germline ends. Germline V gene data show CDR1 as LNHDA and CDR2 as SQIVND (reference sequence). The CDR3 runs to 13 residues. The chain's CDR3 is CASSIEGQETQYF. In DNA, the CDR3 is TGTGCCAGTAGTATAGAAGGCCAAGAGACCCAGTACTTC.

The chain joins TRBV5-5 to TRBJ2-3; 8 bases align to TRBD2. This CDR3 contains 16 residues. Germline V gene data show CDR1 as SGHKS and CDR2 as YYEKEE (reference sequence). V lost 0 bases to trimming and J lost 0 bases; unmatched junction nucleotides: 3. CDR3 in amino acids: CASSLDPGGSTDTQYF. CDR3 sequence (DNA): TGTGCCAGCAGCTTGGACCCGGGGGGGAGCACAGATACGCAGTATTTT. Filled out from reference TRBV5-5 and TRBJ2-3, the complete variable domain reads DAGVTQSPTHLIKTRGQQVTLRCSPISGHKSVSWYQQVLGQGPQFIFQYYEKEERGRGNFPDRFSARQFPNYSSELNVNALLLGDSALYLCASSLDPGGSTDTQYFGPGTRLTVL.

The chain has TRBV20-1 and TRBJ1-4, with D unclear. This CDR3 contains 10 residues. The V end was cut by 2 bases, the J end by 7 bases, with 2 bases between. Germline V CDR1 and CDR2: DFQATT, SNEGSKA (reference sequence). For the CDR3, the DNA is TGCAGTGCTAGATTTGAAAAACTGTTTTTT. It specifies CSARFEKLFF.

This chain links TRBV4-2 with TRBJ2-6, with a weak D call TRBD2 (6 bases). Trimming cost V 5 bases and J 7 bases, with 21 bases left between them. CDR1 LGHNA and CDR2 YNFKEQ come from the germline V gene. The CDR3 totals 17 residues. The CDR3 here is CASSAGLSGASANVLTF. The CDR3 DNA reads TGTGCCAGCAGCGCGGGGCTCTCTGGGGCGAGTGCCAACGTCCTGACTTTC.

The rearrangement links TRBV4-1 to TRBJ2-1, with unresolved D. The length of the CDR3 is 13 residues. V was shortened by 0 bases and J by 10 bases, with 10 bases between the two germline ends. The V gene's germline CDR1 is MGHRA and CDR2 YSYEKL. The CDR3 DNA sequence: TGCGCCAGCAGCCAAGATCTCCAGTACGAGCAGTTCTTC. Translation: CASSQDLQYEQFF.

The chain is built from TRBV14 and TRBJ2-7; perhaps D is TRBD1 or TRBD2 (5 bases each). Germline V CDR1 and CDR2: SGHDN, FVKESK. The CDR3 runs to 12 residues. Trimming took off 9 bases at V and 4 bases at J, with 13 bases between the two ends. The CDR3 reads CASNTGGYEQYF. In DNA form, the CDR3 reads TGTGCCAGTAATACAGGAGGATACGAGCAGTACTTC.

This clone was counted a single time. The chain joins TRBV6-5 to TRBJ2-7; D may be TRBD1 (5 bases). Germline values: CDR1 MNHEY, CDR2 SVGAGI. The CDR3 length is 16 residues. V lost 4 bases to trimming and J lost 3 bases, with 19 bases between them. The CDR3 here is CASSLRSTGLDYEQYF. For the CDR3, the DNA is TGTGCCAGCAGTTTGCGCTCAACAGGATTGGACTACGAGCAGTACTTC.

V gene TRBV11-2 combines with J gene TRBJ2-7; unclear D gene. V was shortened by 0 bases and J by 6 bases, with 12 bases between the two germline ends. CDR1 is SGHAT and CDR2 is FQNNGV in the germline V gene. CDR3 length: 14 amino acids. CDR3 region: CASSLEIGESEQYF. The DNA of the CDR3 is TGTGCCAGCAGCTTAGAAATCGGCGAATCCGAGCAGTACTTC.

J is TRBJ2-7 and V is TRBV9; the D is unclear. V was clipped by 0 bases and J by 0 bases, with 7 bases between them. This CDR3 spans 14 amino acids. Germline CDR1 and CDR2: SGDLS and YYNGEE. CDR3 DNA: TGTGCCAGCAGCGTAGTTCCTAGCTCCTACGAGCAGTACTTC. This encodes CASSVVPSSYEQYF.

The chain carries TRBV4-3 and TRBJ2-4, with TRBD1 matching over 7 bases. This CDR3 has 16 residues. V shed 0 bases, J shed 7 bases, and the junction held 9 bases outside the gene matches. CDR1 and CDR2 from the germline V gene are LGHNA and YSLEER. Here the CDR3 reads CASSQDNYGTANIQYF. The DNA of the CDR3 is TGCGCCAGCAGCCAAGATAATTACGGGACAGCGAACATTCAGTACTTC.

The genes are TRBV6-1 and TRBJ1-5, with D uncertain. Germline V lookup: CDR1 MNHNS, CDR2 SASEGT. The CDR3 runs to 13 residues. V was pared by 6 bases and J by 6 bases, with 12 bases between. CDR3 sequence: CASSLTTSQPQHF. Written as DNA, the CDR3 is TGTGCCAGCAGCCTAACGACCAGTCAGCCCCAGCATTTT.

The V gene is TRBV19, the J gene TRBJ1-2, with 9 bases identical to TRBD1. This CDR3 spans 13 amino acids. V was pared by 5 bases and J by 4 bases, with 2 bases of the junction left unmatched. The germline gives CDR1 LNHDA, CDR2 SQIVND (reference sequence). In DNA form, the CDR3 reads TGTGCCAGTAGTGGGGGACAGGGCTATGGCTACACCTTC. Its protein is CASSGGQGYGYTF. The full variable domain, its missing parts supplied by reference TRBV19 and TRBJ1-2, is DGGITQSPKYLFRKEGQNVTLSCEQNLNHDAMYWYRQDPGQGLRLIYYSQIVNDFQKGDIAEGYSVSREKKESFPLTVTSAQKNPTAFYLCASSGGQGYGYTFGSGTRLTVV.

In its sample, this clone was seen a few times. CDR3 sequence reads: CASSNGLADTQYF. DNA for the CDR3: TGTGCCAGCAGCAATGGACTAGCAGATACGCAGTATTTT. The chain couples TRBV7-3 to TRBJ2-3; 7 nucleotides line up with TRBD2. The V gene end was trimmed by 5 bases and the J gene end by 4 bases; junction bases not matched to a gene: 3. Germline CDR1 reads SGHTA; CDR2 reads FQGTGA. The CDR3 extends over 13 amino acids.

This chain joins TRBV9 and TRBJ2-1, with a weak D call TRBD1 (7 bases). Germline CDR1 reads SGDLS; CDR2 reads YYNGEE. Trimming removed 3 bases from V and 9 bases from J, with 10 bases in between. The CDR3 runs to 12 residues. The CDR3 coding sequence is TGTGCCAGCAGCGCCCAGGGGGGTGAGCAGTTCTTC. This encodes CASSAQGGEQFF.

The chain employs TRBV5-4 and TRBJ1-2; 7 positions agree with TRBD1. Germline CDR1 and CDR2: SGHNT and YYREEE (reference sequence). The CDR3 sequence is 13 residues long. The V gene end was trimmed by 4 bases and the J gene end by 4 bases; junction bases not matched to a gene: 4. The CDR3 coding sequence is TGTGCCAGCAGCACGGACAGGACCTATGGCTACACCTTC. Amino acid sequence: CASSTDRTYGYTF.

The V call is TRBV7-2, the J call TRBJ2-2; weak D call: TRBD2 (5 bases). This CDR3 comprises 16 residues. Per the germline V gene, CDR1 is SGHTA and CDR2 is FQGNSA. V was pared by 5 bases and J by 3 bases, with 16 bases between. The CDR3 bases are TGTGCCAGCAGCGACTTACTCGCGGGCGACACCGGGGAGCTGTTTTTT. Residues: CASSDLLAGDTGELFF.

The chain employs TRBV14 and TRBJ2-3; D not certain. The CDR3 spans 13 residues. The ends were cut back, 0 bases at V and 8 bases at J, with 9 bases in the middle. Germline CDR1 SGHDN, CDR2 FVKESK. Here the CDR3 reads CASSQDSWRTQYF. In DNA, the CDR3 is TGTGCCAGCAGCCAAGATTCATGGCGTACGCAGTATTTT. The full variable domain, rest sourced from reference TRBV14 and TRBJ2-3, is EAGVTQFPSHSVIEKGQTVTLRCDPISGHDNLYWYRRVMGKEIKFLLHFVKESKQDESGMPNNRFLAERTGGTYSTLKVQPAELEDSGVYFCASSQDSWRTQYFGPGTRLTVL.

The chain employs TRBV5-6 and TRBJ1-3; D unresolved. The length of the CDR3 is 14 residues. Trimming left V 0 bases short and J 2 bases short, with 6 bases between. Looked up from germline, CDR1 is SGHDT and CDR2 is YYEEEE. CDR3 nucleotides: TGTGCCAGCAGCTTGGGAGAGCCTGGAAACACCATATATTTT. It encodes CASSLGEPGNTIYF.

The chain joins TRBV5-4 to TRBJ1-2; 7 bases line up with TRBD1. This CDR3 has 16 amino acids. The ends lost 1 base at V and 6 bases at J; junction bases unmatched: 12. Looked up from germline, CDR1 is SGHNT and CDR2 is YYREEE (reference sequence). The chain's CDR3 is CASSLLGQPKPDGYTF. CDR3 bases: TGTGCCAGCAGCTTGTTGGGACAGCCGAAACCGGATGGCTACACCTTC. The full variable domain, its missing parts supplied by reference TRBV5-4 and TRBJ1-2, is ETGVTQSPTHLIKTRGQQVTLRCSSQSGHNTVSWYQQALGQGPQFIFQYYREEENGRGNFPPRFSGLQFPNYSSELNVNALELDDSALYLCASSLLGQPKPDGYTFGSGTRLTVV.

V and J are TRBV5-1 and TRBJ2-3, with D perhaps matching TRBD2 (7 bases). V gave up 2 bases and J gave up 2 bases, with 15 bases separating them. The CDR3 is 16 amino acids. Germline CDR1 SGHRS, CDR2 YFSETQ. The CDR3 sequence is CASSFGGGGPTDTQYF. CDR3 in DNA: TGCGCCAGCAGCTTTGGGGGGGGCGGGCCCACAGATACGCAGTATTTT.

The chain couples TRBV29-1 to TRBJ2-1; D perhaps matches TRBD2 (6 bases). The CDR3 length is 11 residues. Per germline, CDR1 SQVTM and CDR2 ANQGSEA. Trimming took off 6 bases at V and 15 bases at J, with 18 bases between the two ends. The CDR3 protein is CSVERARGWFF. The CDR3 nucleotides are TGCAGCGTAGAACGGGCTCGGGGGTGGTTCTTC.

This clone was observed a handful of times. The chain joins TRBV9 to TRBJ2-1, with D possibly TRBD1 on 6 matching bases. CDR1 SGDLS and CDR2 YYNGEE come from the germline V gene. There are 15 residues in the CDR3. V lost 2 bases to trimming and J lost 6 bases, with 15 bases between them. For the CDR3, the DNA is TGTGCCAGCAGCGTGGAAGTTGGGACATCCAATGAGCAGTTCTTC. Amino acids: CASSVEVGTSNEQFF.